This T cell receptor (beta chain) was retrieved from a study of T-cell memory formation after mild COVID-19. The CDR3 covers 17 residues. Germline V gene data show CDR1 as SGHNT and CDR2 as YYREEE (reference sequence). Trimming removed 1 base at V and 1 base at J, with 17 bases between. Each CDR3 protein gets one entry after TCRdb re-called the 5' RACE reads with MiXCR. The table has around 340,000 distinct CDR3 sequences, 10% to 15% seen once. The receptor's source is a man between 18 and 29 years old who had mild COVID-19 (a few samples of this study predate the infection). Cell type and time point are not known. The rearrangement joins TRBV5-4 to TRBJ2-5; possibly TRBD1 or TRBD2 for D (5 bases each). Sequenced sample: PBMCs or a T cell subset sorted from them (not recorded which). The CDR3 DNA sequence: TGTGCCAGCAGCTTGTCGAGGCAGGGAGACCTCCAAGAGACCCAGTACTTC. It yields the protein CASSLSRQGDLQETQYF.